The next 6 T cell receptor beta chains were all read from a single sample in a study of shared clonotypes between healthy human individuals. Profiled with immunoSEQ multiplex PCR; TCRdb holds only in-frame clones, not every one. The sample has approximately 2.5 million clones; approximately 94% are singletons. The material sequenced was naive CD4+ T cells from PBMCs. The subset is: CD45RA+ positively selected. The source of these receptors is a man between 18 and 35 years old in good health. Some clones in this sample may be carry-over from other donors' samples.

This sequence joins TRBV5-5 and TRBJ1-1; D gene ambiguous. V was shortened by 1 base and J by 1 base, with 11 bases between the two germline ends. This CDR3 is built from 15 residues. Per the germline V gene, CDR1 is SGHKS and CDR2 is YYEKEE (reference sequence). This CDR3 is CASSLRHMGNTEAFF. The CDR3 DNA sequence: TGTGCCAGCAGCTTGCGGCATATGGGGAACACTGAAGCTTTCTTT.

The CDR3 nucleotides read TGTGCCAGCAGTAGCGGGAGGGCTTTAGAGACCCAGTACTTC. This gives the protein CASSSGRALETQYF. The V gene is TRBV27, the J gene TRBJ2-5, with 10 bases identical to TRBD2. Looked up from germline, CDR1 is MNHEY and CDR2 is SMNVEV (reference sequence). The V segment lost 5 bases and the J segment 4 bases; nucleotides outside the gene matches: 4. This CDR3 has 14 amino acids.

The chain uses TRBV5-1 and TRBJ1-4; 7 nucleotides agree with TRBD1. Germline V CDR1 and CDR2: SGHRS, YFSETQ. V shed 5 bases and J 5 bases; nucleotides not matched to a gene: 6. The CDR3 loop spans 14 amino acids. CDR3 in amino acids: CASRTGTVNEKLFF. CDR3 DNA sequence: TGCGCCAGCAGGACCGGGACAGTAAATGAAAAACTGTTTTTT.

In this sample, this clone turned up once. The chain carries TRBV7-3 and TRBJ2-5, with a possible D match to TRBD2 (5 bases). Germline CDR1 is SGHTA and CDR2 is FQGTGA. V gave up 6 bases and J gave up 1 base, with 12 bases separating them. The CDR3 runs 14 residues. The CDR3 region has the DNA TGTGCCAGCAGTTCAAGCGGACCCCAAGAGACCCAGTACTTC. This sequence encodes CASSSSGPQETQYF.

This clone was seen once. The chain employs TRBV6-5 and TRBJ2-5; D gene uncertain. Germline loops: CDR1 MNHEY, CDR2 SVGAGI. Trimming removed 4 bases at V and 3 bases at J, with 12 bases between. CDR3 length equals 14 residues. The CDR3 reads CASSSLRWEETQYF. The CDR3 coding sequence is TGTGCCAGCAGTTCCCTTCGGTGGGAAGAGACCCAGTACTTC.

This clone was counted once. The chain recombines TRBV12-5 with TRBJ2-1, with 12 nucleotides matching TRBD2. Germline CDR1 and CDR2: LGHNT and FRNRAP. V lost 1 base, J lost 8 bases, and 0 bases stayed unmatched. This CDR3 has 14 amino acids. The CDR3 sequence is CASGLGLAGDEQFF. The CDR3, as DNA: TGTGCTAGTGGTTTGGGACTAGCGGGAGATGAGCAGTTCTTC.